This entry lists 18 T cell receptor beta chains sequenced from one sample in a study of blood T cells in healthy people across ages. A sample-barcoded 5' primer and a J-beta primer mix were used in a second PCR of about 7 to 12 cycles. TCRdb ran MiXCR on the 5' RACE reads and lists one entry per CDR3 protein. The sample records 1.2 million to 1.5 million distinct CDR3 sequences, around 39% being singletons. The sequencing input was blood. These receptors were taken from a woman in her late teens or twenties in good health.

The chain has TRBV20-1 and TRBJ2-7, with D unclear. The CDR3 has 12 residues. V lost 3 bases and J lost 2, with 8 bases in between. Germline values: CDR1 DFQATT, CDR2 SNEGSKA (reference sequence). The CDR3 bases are TGCAGTGCTAGTCCTAGTGCCTACGAGCAGTACTTC. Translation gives CSASPSAYEQYF.

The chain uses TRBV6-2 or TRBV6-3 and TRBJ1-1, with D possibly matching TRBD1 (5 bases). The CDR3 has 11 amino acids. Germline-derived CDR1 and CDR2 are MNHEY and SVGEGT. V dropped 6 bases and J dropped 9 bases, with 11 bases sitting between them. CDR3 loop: CASSQGVKAFF. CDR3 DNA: TGTGCCAGCAGCCAAGGGGTGAAAGCTTTCTTT.

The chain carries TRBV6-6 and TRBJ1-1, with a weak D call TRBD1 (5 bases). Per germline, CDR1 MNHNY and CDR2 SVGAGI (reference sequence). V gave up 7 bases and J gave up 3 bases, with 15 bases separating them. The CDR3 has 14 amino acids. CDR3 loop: CASNWRGWDTEAFF. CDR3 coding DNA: TGTGCCAGCAACTGGAGGGGTTGGGACACTGAAGCTTTCTTT.

The CDR3 spells CATSGTGFADTQYF. As DNA, the CDR3 is TGTGCCACCTCCGGGACAGGGTTCGCAGATACGCAGTATTTT. The chain joins TRBV10-3 to TRBJ2-3, with 9 positions matching TRBD1. The CDR3 is 14 residues long. The V gene end was trimmed by 10 bases and the J gene end by 4 bases; junction bases not matched to a gene: 9. Germline-derived CDR1 and CDR2 are ENHRY and SYGVKD.

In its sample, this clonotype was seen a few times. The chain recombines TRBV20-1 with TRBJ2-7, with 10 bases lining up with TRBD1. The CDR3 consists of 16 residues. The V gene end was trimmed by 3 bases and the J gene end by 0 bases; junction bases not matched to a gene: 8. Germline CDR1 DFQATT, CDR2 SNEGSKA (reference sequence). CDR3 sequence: CSARGGTGDFSYEQYF. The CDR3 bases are TGCAGTGCTAGGGGCGGGACAGGGGATTTCTCCTACGAGCAGTACTTC.

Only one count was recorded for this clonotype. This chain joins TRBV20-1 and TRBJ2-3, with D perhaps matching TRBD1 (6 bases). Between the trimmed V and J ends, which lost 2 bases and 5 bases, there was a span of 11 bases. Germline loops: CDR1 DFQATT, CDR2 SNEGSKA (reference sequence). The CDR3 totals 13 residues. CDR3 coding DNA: TGCAGTGCTAGACAGGGGCTGGGAGATACGCAGTATTTT. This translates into CSARQGLGDTQYF.

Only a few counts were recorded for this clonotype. The CDR3: CASPGTIPYEQYF. CDR3 DNA sequence: TGTGCCAGTCCCGGGACTATCCCCTACGAGCAGTACTTC. The rearrangement links TRBV27 to TRBJ2-4, with 7 bases identical to TRBD2. The DNA end lines up better with TRBJ2-7; the J call may be wrong. The CDR3 is 13 residues long. CDR1 MNHEY and CDR2 SMNVEV come from the germline V gene (reference sequence).

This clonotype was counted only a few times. CDR3 sequence: CASSPRPGLNTGELFF. CDR3 nucleotides: TGTGCCAGCAGCCCGAGGCCAGGTCTAAACACCGGGGAGCTGTTTTTT. The chain uses TRBV7-9 and TRBJ2-2; D is unclear. The CDR3 is 16 residues long. Trimming took 5 bases from V and 2 from J, leaving 15 bases between them. In germline, CDR1 is SEHNR, CDR2 FQNEAQ (reference sequence).

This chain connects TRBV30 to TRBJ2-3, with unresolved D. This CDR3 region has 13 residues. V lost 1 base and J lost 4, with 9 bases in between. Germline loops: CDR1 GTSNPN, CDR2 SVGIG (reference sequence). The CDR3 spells CAWSGTTSDTQYF. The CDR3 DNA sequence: TGTGCCTGGAGTGGTACTACGTCAGATACGCAGTATTTT.

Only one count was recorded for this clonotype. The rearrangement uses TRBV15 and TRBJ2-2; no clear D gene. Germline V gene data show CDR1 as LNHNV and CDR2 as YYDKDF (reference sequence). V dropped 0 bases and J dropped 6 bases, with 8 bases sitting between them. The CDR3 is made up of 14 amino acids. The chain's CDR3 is CATSRDLGSGELFF. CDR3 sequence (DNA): TGTGCCACCAGCAGAGATTTAGGTTCCGGGGAGCTGTTTTTT.

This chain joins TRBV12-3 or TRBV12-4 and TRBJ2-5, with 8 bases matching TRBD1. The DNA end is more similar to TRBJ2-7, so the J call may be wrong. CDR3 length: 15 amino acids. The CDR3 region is CASSLQSGGSGEQYF. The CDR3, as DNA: TGTGCCAGCAGTTTACAGTCAGGGGGCTCTGGCGAGCAGTACTTC.

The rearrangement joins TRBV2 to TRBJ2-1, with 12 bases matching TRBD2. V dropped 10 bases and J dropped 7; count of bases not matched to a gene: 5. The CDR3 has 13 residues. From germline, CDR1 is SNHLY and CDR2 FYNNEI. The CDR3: CATSTSGGNEQFF. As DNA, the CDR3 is TGTGCCACTTCGACTAGCGGGGGTAATGAGCAGTTCTTC.

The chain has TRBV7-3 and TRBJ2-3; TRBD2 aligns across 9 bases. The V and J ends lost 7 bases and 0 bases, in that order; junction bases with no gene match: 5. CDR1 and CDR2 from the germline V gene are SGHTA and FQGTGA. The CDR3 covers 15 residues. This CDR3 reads CASKASGISTDTQYF. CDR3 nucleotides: TGTGCCAGCAAAGCTAGCGGGATTAGCACAGATACGCAGTATTTT.

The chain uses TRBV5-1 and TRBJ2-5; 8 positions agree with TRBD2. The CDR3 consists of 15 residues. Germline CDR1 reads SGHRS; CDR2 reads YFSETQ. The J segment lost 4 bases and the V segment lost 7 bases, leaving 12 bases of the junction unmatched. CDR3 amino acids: CASALGGALRETQYF. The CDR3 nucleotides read TGCGCCAGCGCCCTCGGGGGGGCGCTGAGAGAGACCCAGTACTTC.

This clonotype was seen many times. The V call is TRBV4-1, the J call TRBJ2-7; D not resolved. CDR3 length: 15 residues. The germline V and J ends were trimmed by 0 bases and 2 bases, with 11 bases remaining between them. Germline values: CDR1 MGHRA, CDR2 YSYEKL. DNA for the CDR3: TGCGCCAGCAGCCAAGATCCCGGACCGGCCTACGAGCAGTACTTC. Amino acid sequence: CASSQDPGPAYEQYF.

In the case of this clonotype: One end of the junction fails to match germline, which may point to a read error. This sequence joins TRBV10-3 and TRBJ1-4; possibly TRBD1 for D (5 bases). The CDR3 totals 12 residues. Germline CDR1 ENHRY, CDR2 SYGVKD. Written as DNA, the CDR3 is TGTGCCGTCAGTGACGGGGGTGAAAAACTGTTTTTT. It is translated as CAVSDGGEKLFF.

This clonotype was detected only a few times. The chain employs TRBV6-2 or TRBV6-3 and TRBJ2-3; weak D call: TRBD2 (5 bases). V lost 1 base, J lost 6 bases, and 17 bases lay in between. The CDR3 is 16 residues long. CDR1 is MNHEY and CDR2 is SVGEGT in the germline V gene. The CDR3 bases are TGTGCCAGCAGTTACTTCCTATCCGGGGAAGGGGATACGCAGTATTTT. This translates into CASSYFLSGEGDTQYF.

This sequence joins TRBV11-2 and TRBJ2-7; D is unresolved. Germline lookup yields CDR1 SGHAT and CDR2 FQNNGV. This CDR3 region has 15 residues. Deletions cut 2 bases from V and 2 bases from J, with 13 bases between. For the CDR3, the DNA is TGTGCCAGCAGCTTAAGACCGAACCAGGCCTACGAGCAGTACTTC. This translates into CASSLRPNQAYEQYF.